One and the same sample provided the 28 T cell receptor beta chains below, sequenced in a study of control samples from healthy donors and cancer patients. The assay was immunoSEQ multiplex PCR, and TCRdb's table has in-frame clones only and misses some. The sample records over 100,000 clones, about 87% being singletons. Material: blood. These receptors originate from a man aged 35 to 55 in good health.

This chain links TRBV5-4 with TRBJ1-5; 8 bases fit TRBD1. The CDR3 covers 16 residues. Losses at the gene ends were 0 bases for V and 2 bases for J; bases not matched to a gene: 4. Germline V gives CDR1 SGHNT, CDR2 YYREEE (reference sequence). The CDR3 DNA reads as TGTGCCAGCAGCTTGGGGACAGGGAGGGGCAATCAGCCCCAGCATTTT. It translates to CASSLGTGRGNQPQHF.

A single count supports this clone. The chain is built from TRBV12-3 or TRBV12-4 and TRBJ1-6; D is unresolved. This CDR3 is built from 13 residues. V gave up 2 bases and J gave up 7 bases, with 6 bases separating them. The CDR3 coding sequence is TGTGCCAGCAGTTTAACCCTAAATTCACCCCTCCACTTT. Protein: CASSLTLNSPLHF.

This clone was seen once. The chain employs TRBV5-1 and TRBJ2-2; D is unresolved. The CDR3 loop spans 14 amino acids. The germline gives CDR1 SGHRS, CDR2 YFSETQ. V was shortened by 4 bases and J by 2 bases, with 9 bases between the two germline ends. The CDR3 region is CASSPVGNTGELFF. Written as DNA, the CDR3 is TGCGCCAGCAGCCCGGTGGGTAACACCGGGGAGCTGTTTTTT.

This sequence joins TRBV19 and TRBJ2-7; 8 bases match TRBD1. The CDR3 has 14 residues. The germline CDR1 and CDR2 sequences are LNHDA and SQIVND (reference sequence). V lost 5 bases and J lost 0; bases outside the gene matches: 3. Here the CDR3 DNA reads TGTGCCAGTAGTCCAGGGACAGGCTCCTACGAGCAGTACTTC. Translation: CASSPGTGSYEQYF.

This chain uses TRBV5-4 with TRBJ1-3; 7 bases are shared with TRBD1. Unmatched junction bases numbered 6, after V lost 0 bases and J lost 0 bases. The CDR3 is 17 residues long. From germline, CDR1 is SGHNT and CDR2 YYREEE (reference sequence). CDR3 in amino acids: CASSLDSGTASGNTIYF. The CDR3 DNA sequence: TGTGCCAGCAGCTTGGATAGTGGGACAGCCTCTGGAAACACCATATATTTT. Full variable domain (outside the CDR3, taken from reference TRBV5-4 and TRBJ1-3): ETGVTQSPTHLIKTRGQQVTLRCSSQSGHNTVSWYQQALGQGPQFIFQYYREEENGRGNFPPRFSGLQFPNYSSELNVNALELDDSALYLCASSLDSGTASGNTIYFGEGSWLTVV.

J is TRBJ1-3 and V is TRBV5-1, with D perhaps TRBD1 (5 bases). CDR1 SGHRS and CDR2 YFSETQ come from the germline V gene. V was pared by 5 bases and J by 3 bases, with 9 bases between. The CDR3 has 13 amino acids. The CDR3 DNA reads TGCGCCAGCAGTTCAGGGAGTGGAAACACCATATATTTT. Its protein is CASSSGSGNTIYF.

In DNA form, the CDR3 reads TGTGCCAGCAGTCAGAGGGGTGGCTACGAGCAGTACTTC. This gives the protein CASSQRGGYEQYF. The V call is TRBV7-2, the J call TRBJ2-7; the D gene could be TRBD1 or TRBD2 (5 bases each). Germline V gene lookup returns CDR1 SGHTA and CDR2 FQGNSA. Between the trimmed V and J ends, which lost 6 bases and 3 bases, there was a span of 12 bases. CDR3 size: 13 residues.

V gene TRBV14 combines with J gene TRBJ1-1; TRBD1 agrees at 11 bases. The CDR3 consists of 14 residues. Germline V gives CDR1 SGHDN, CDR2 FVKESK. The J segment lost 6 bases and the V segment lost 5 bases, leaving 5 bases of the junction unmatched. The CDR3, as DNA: TGTGCCAGCAGCTTGGGACAGGGGGAGGCTGAAGCTTTCTTT. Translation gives CASSLGQGEAEAFF.

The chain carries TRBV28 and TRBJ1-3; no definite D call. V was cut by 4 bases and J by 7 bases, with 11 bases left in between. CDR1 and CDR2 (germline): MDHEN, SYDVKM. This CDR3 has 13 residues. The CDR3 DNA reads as TGTGCCAGCAGTTCTCCCTCGGCGAACACCATATATTTT. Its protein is CASSSPSANTIYF.

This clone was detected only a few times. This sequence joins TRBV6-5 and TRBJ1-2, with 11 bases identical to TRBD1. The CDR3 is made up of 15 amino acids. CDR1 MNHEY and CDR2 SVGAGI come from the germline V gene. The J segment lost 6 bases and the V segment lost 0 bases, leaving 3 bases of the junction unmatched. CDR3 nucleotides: TGTGCCAGCAGTTACTCGTGGACAGGGGGCCATGGCTACACCTTC. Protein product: CASSYSWTGGHGYTF.

CDR3 nucleotide sequence: TGTGCCAGCAGTTTATGGGGACAGGGTCAAGGCTACACCTTC. It codes for CASSLWGQGQGYTF. The chain uses TRBV27 and TRBJ1-2; 9 bases fit TRBD1. The CDR3 has 14 residues. Unmatched junction bases numbered 5, after V lost 1 base and J lost 8 bases. CDR1 and CDR2 from the germline V gene are MNHEY and SMNVEV (reference sequence).

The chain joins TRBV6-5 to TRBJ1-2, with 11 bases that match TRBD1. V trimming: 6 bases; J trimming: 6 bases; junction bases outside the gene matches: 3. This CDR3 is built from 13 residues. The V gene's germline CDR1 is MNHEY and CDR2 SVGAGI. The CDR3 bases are TGTGCCAGCAGGAGGACAGGGGGCAATGGCTACACCTTC. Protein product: CASRRTGGNGYTF.

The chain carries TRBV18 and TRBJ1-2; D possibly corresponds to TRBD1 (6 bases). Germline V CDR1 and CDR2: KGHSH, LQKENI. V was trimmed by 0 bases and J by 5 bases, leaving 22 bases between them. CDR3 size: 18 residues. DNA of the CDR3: TGTGCCAGCTCACCACCGAATCGGGGGGCAAGTGCGAAGTATGGCTACACCTTC. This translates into CASSPPNRGASAKYGYTF.

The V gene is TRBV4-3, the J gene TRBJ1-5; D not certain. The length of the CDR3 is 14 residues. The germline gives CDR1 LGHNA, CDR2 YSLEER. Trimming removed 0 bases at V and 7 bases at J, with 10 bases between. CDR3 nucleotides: TGCGCCAGCAGCCAAGATTGGAGCGGGCAGCCCCAGCATTTT. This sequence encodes CASSQDWSGQPQHF.

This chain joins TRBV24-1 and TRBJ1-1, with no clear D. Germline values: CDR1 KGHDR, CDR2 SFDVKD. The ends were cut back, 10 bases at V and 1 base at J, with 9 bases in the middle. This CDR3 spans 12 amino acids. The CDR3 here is CATRSGNTEAFF. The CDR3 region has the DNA TGTGCCACTCGATCAGGGAACACTGAAGCTTTCTTT.

The CDR3 loop reads CASRQINYGYTF. CDR3 bases: TGTGCCAGCAGACAAATTAATTATGGCTACACCTTC. The rearrangement links TRBV2 to TRBJ1-2; D is uncertain. Trimming left V 6 bases short and J 5 bases short, with 10 bases between. The CDR3 has 12 amino acids. CDR1 and CDR2 (germline): SNHLY, FYNNEI.

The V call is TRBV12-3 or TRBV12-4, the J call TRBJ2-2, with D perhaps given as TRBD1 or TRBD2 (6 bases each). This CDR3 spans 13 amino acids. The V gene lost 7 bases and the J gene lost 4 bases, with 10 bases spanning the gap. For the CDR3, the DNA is TGTGCCAGCAATGAGGGGGGCACCGGGGAGCTGTTTTTT. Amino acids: CASNEGGTGELFF.

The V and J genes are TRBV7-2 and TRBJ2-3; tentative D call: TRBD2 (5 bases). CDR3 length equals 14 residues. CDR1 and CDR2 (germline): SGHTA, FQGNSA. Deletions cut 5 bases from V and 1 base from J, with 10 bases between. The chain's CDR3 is CASSVLSGTDTQYF. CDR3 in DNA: TGTGCCAGCAGCGTCCTTAGCGGCACAGATACGCAGTATTTT.

Here the CDR3 DNA reads TGTGCCAGTTTTAGTCCAAGCCTCGGGAACACTGAAGCTTTCTTT. This codes for CASFSPSLGNTEAFF. The rearrangement uses TRBV19 and TRBJ1-1; D is unclear. Trimming stripped 8 bases from V and 1 base from J, with 17 bases between. In germline, CDR1 is LNHDA, CDR2 SQIVND (reference sequence). The CDR3 length is 15 residues.

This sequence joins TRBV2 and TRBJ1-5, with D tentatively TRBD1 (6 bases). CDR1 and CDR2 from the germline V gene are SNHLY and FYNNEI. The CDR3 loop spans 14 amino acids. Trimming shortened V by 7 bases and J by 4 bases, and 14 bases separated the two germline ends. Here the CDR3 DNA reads TGTGCCAGCACCCAGCAGGACAGAAATCAGCCCCAGCATTTT. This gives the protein CASTQQDRNQPQHF.

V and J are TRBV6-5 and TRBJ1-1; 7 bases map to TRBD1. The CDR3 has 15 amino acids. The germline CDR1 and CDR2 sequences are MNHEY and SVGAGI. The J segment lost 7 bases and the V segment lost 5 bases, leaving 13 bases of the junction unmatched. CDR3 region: CASSRTGRGISEAFF. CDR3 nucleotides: TGTGCCAGCAGTCGAACGGGCAGGGGGATTAGTGAAGCTTTCTTT.

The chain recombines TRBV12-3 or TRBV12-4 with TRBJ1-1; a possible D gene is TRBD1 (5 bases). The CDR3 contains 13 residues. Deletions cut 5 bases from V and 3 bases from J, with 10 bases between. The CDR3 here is CASSGAGYTEAFF. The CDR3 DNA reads TGTGCCAGCAGTGGGGCAGGATACACTGAAGCTTTCTTT.

CDR3 in amino acids: CASSVAAGGDYGYTF. For the CDR3, the DNA is TGTGCCAGCAGCGTAGCGGCAGGGGGCGACTATGGCTACACCTTC. The chain combines TRBV9 with TRBJ1-2; 8 nucleotides align to TRBD1. The V gene end was trimmed by 0 bases and the J gene end by 3 bases; junction bases not matched to a gene: 4. This CDR3 contains 15 residues. From germline, CDR1 is SGDLS and CDR2 YYNGEE.

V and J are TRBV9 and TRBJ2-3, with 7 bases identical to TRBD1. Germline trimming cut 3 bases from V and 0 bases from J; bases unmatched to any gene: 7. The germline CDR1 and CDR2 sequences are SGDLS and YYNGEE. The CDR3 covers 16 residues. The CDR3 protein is CASSASSRGSTDTQYF. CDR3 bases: TGTGCCAGCAGCGCCTCCTCCAGGGGGAGCACAGATACGCAGTATTTT. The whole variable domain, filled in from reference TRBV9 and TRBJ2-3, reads DSGVTQTPKHLITATGQRVTLRCSPRSGDLSVYWYQQSLDQGLQFLIQYYNGEERAKGNILERFSAQQFPDLHSELNLSSLELGDSALYFCASSASSRGSTDTQYFGPGTRLTVL.

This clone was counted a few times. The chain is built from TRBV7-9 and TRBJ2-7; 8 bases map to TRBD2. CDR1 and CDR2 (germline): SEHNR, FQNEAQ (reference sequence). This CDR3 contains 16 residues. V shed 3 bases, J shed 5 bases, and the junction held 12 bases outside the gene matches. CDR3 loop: CASSLSLGGGRNEQYF. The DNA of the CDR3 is TGTGCCAGCAGCTTGTCTCTAGGCGGGGGGCGGAACGAGCAGTACTTC. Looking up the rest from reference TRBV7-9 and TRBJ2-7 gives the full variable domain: DTGVSQNPRHKITKRGQNVTFRCDPISEHNRLYWYRQTLGQGPEFLTYFQNEAQLEKSRLLSDRFSAERPKGSFSTLEIQRTEQGDSAMYLCASSLSLGGGRNEQYFGPGTRLTVT.

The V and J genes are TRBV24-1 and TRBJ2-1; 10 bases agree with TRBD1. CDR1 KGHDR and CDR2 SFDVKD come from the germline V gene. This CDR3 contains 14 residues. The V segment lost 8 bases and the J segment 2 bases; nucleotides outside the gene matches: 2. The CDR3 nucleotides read TGTGCCACCACGGGGACAGGGGCCTACAATGAGCAGTTCTTC. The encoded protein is CATTGTGAYNEQFF.

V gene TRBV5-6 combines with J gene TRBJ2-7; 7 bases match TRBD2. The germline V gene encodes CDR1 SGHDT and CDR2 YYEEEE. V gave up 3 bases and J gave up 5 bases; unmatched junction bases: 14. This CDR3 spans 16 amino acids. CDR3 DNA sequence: TGTGCCAGCAGCTATCTGGGCGCGGGAGCGATGAACGAGCAGTACTTC. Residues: CASSYLGAGAMNEQYF. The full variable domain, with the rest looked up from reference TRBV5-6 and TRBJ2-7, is DAGVTQSPTHLIKTRGQQVTLRCSPKSGHDTVSWYQQALGQGPQFIFQYYEEEERQRGNFPDRFSGHQFPNYSSELNVNALLLGDSALYLCASSYLGAGAMNEQYFGPGTRLTVT.

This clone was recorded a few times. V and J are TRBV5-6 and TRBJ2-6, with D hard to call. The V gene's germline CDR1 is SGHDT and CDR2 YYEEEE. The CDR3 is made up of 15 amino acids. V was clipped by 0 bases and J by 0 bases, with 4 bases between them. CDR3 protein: CASSLGSSGANVLTF. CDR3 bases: TGTGCCAGCAGCTTGGGCAGCTCTGGGGCCAACGTCCTGACTTTC.